A single sample is the source of the 30 T cell receptor beta chains below, sequenced in a study of regulatory T cells in long-lasting Graves disease. To make TCR beta libraries, researchers used iRepertoire HTBI primers and Arm-PCR of CDR3 regions. TCRdb reanalysed the multiplex PCR reads using MiXCR and keeps one entry per CDR3 protein. The data hold approximately 540,000 distinct CDR3 sequences, with about 12% observed a single time. Time point denoted: newly diagnosed GD, antithyroid drugs for less than 3 months. PBMCs were the source of the RNA used for TCR sequencing. These sequences were also reported in another study, on T cells in Graves' hyperthyroidism and ophthalmopathy.

This sample comprised peripheral blood mononuclear cells (PBMCs), obtained at new diagnosis, from a patient treated with antithyroid drugs. The receptors shown here come from a woman in her thirties with Graves disease.

This clonotype has just a few counts. V is TRBV18 and J is TRBJ2-5, with D uncertain. The CDR3 runs to 15 residues. V lost 0 bases and J lost 3, with 11 bases in between. Germline V gene sequence: CDR1 KGHSH, CDR2 LQKENI. For the CDR3, the DNA is TGTGCCAGCTCACCACCGAGGCCAGGCGAAGAGACCCAGTACTTC. The encoded protein is CASSPPRPGEETQYF.

This rearrangement joins TRBV7-7 to TRBJ2-5; no clear D. CDR1 and CDR2 (germline): SSHAT, FNYEAQ (reference sequence). Trimming removed 5 bases from V and 5 bases from J, with 12 bases in between. The CDR3 has 13 residues. CDR3 amino acids: CASSPLLGETQYF. As DNA, the CDR3 is TGTGCCAGCAGCCCTCTGTTGGGGGAGACCCAGTACTTC.

This clonotype has a handful of counts. The J gene is TRBJ2-5, the V gene TRBV13; tentatively, D is TRBD2 (5 bases). This CDR3 contains 15 residues. V was cut by 0 bases and J by 5 bases, with 13 bases left in between. The germline gives CDR1 PRHDT, CDR2 FYEKMQ (reference sequence). This CDR3 reads CASSLGLALTETQYF. Written as DNA, the CDR3 is TGTGCCAGCAGCTTAGGTTTAGCGCTAACTGAGACCCAGTACTTC.

The chain joins TRBV7-8 to TRBJ2-3; 8 bases line up with TRBD2. CDR3 length: 15 amino acids. After removal of 5 bases from V and 0 bases from J, the junction contained 4 bases not matched to a gene. CDR1 SGHVS and CDR2 FQNEAQ come from the germline V gene. In nucleotides, the CDR3 is TGTGCCAGCAGCCGTAGCGGGATAAGCACAGATACGCAGTATTTT. Its protein is CASSRSGISTDTQYF.

In its sample, this clonotype was seen a few times. The chain uses TRBV19 and TRBJ2-2, with unresolved D. V lost 1 base, J lost 4 bases, and 13 bases lay in between. This CDR3 contains 16 residues. Per the germline V gene, CDR1 is LNHDA and CDR2 is SQIVND (reference sequence). The CDR3 protein is CASSIARPPITGELFF. The CDR3 DNA follows: TGTGCCAGTAGTATAGCTCGACCCCCAATCACCGGGGAGCTGTTTTTT. Full variable domain (outside the CDR3, taken from reference TRBV19 and TRBJ2-2): DGGITQSPKYLFRKEGQNVTLSCEQNLNHDAMYWYRQDPGQGLRLIYYSQIVNDFQKGDIAEGYSVSREKKESFPLTVTSAQKNPTAFYLCASSIARPPITGELFFGEGSRLTVL.

V and J are TRBV9 and TRBJ2-3, with TRBD2 matching 8 bases. Germline V CDR1 and CDR2: SGDLS, YYNGEE. This CDR3 is 15 amino acids long. With 2 bases clipped from V and 6 bases from J, the junction kept 8 bases outside the gene matches. CDR3 bases: TGTGCCAGCAGCGTCGACGCGGGAGGAGCTGATACGCAGTATTTT. This codes for CASSVDAGGADTQYF.

This clonotype was recorded a few times. A read error may explain this, as a much larger clone is one base away. The rearrangement links TRBV27 to TRBJ1-1; maybe TRBD1 (6 bases). There are 14 residues in the CDR3. CDR1 and CDR2 from the germline V gene are MNHEY and SMNVEV (reference sequence). V was pared by 2 bases and J by 5 bases, with 12 bases between. The chain's CDR3 is CASSLRGGQTEAFF. The CDR3 DNA reads as TGTGCCAGCAGTTTACGGGGGGGCCAGACTGAAGCTTTCTTT.

This clonotype was detected many times. The genes are TRBV28 and TRBJ2-1, with 11 bases aligning to TRBD2. The CDR3 extends over 16 amino acids. With 7 bases clipped from V and 0 bases from J, the junction kept 5 bases outside the gene matches. Germline CDR1 reads MDHEN; CDR2 reads SYDVKM. The CDR3 region is CASKGTSGFSYNEQFF. Here the CDR3 DNA reads TGTGCCAGCAAGGGGACTAGCGGTTTCTCCTACAATGAGCAGTTCTTC.

This clonotype occurred many times. V usage is TRBV15 and J usage is TRBJ2-2; D not resolved. CDR3 size: 14 residues. Germline V gene sequence: CDR1 LNHNV, CDR2 YYDKDF (reference sequence). Trimming removed 3 bases at V and 5 bases at J, with 10 bases between. CDR3 nucleotides: TGTGCCACCAGCAGCTGGCAATCTACCGGGGAGCTGTTTTTT. It is translated as CATSSWQSTGELFF.

This clonotype came up many times. The chain couples TRBV29-1 to TRBJ1-2; perhaps TRBD1 as D (6 bases). V was pared by 6 bases and J by 10 bases, with 18 bases between. Germline V lookup: CDR1 SQVTM, CDR2 ANQGSEA. This CDR3 region has 12 residues. The CDR3 loop is CSVGPGHLSYTF. DNA of the CDR3: TGCAGCGTCGGACCGGGACATCTTTCCTACACCTTC.

This clonotype has a count of ten or more. The gene calls are TRBV5-5 and TRBJ2-7, with D possibly being TRBD1 or TRBD2 (5 bases each). The length of the CDR3 is 13 residues. The V end was cut by 4 bases, the J end by 9 bases, with 17 bases between. Per the germline V gene, CDR1 is SGHKS and CDR2 is YYEKEE (reference sequence). The CDR3 loop is CASSTGTFRGQYF. CDR3 nucleotide sequence: TGTGCCAGCAGCACCGGGACCTTTCGTGGGCAGTACTTC. Filled out from reference TRBV5-5 and TRBJ2-7, the complete variable domain reads DAGVTQSPTHLIKTRGQQVTLRCSPISGHKSVSWYQQVLGQGPQFIFQYYEKEERGRGNFPDRFSARQFPNYSSELNVNALLLGDSALYLCASSTGTFRGQYFGPGTRLTVT.

The sample holds many counts of this clonotype. The chain recombines TRBV18 with TRBJ2-1; 9 nucleotides align to TRBD2. V shed 4 bases and J 3 bases; nucleotides not matched to a gene: 4. The CDR3 sequence is 15 residues long. Germline V gene sequence: CDR1 KGHSH, CDR2 LQKENI. CDR3 loop: CASSRLAENYNEQFF. The CDR3 DNA sequence: TGTGCCAGCTCACGACTAGCGGAAAACTACAATGAGCAGTTCTTC.

The V and J genes are TRBV6-5 and TRBJ1-1, with TRBD1 matching 9 bases. Per the germline V gene, CDR1 is MNHEY and CDR2 is SVGAGI. There are 14 residues in the CDR3. J gave up 7 bases and V 4 bases, and 7 bases lay outside the gene matches. CDR3 protein: CASSLDRGQGEAFF. The CDR3 DNA follows: TGTGCCAGCAGTTTGGACAGGGGACAAGGTGAAGCTTTCTTT.

A few counts support this clonotype. This chain connects TRBV5-1 to TRBJ1-2, with 7 nucleotides matching TRBD1. V lost 4 bases, J lost 6 bases, and 3 bases stayed unmatched. This CDR3 is built from 12 residues. The germline V gene has CDR1 SGHRS and CDR2 YFSETQ. In nucleotides, the CDR3 is TGCGCCAGCAGCATAACAGGGGATGGCTACACCTTC. Amino acid sequence: CASSITGDGYTF.

This clonotype occurred many times. The chain combines TRBV27 with TRBJ2-1, with TRBD2 as a possible D gene (6 bases). Germline CDR1 MNHEY, CDR2 SMNVEV (reference sequence). This CDR3 has 14 residues. Trimming left V 2 bases short and J 4 bases short, with 9 bases between. DNA for the CDR3: TGTGCCAGCAGTTTAGGGACTCTGTACAATGAGCAGTTCTTC. Its protein product is CASSLGTLYNEQFF.

This clonotype was observed a handful of times. J is TRBJ2-1 and V is TRBV7-8; D unclear. Germline V CDR1 and CDR2: SGHVS, FQNEAQ. The CDR3 covers 13 residues. V lost 5 bases to trimming and J lost 6 bases, with 11 bases between them. Written as DNA, the CDR3 is TGTGCCAGCAGCCCAAGACCCGTCAATGAGCAGTTCTTC. Its protein is CASSPRPVNEQFF.

The table lists this clonotype with many counts. The chain uses TRBV12-3 or TRBV12-4 and TRBJ2-4, with TRBD2 as a possible D gene (6 bases). This CDR3 has 12 amino acids. The V end lost 5 bases, the J end lost 8 bases, and 10 bases lay between the germline ends. As DNA, the CDR3 is TGTGCCAGCAGTCAGGAGCGGGACATTCAGTACTTC. This gives the protein CASSQERDIQYF.

At least ten counts were recorded for this clonotype. V and J are TRBV2 and TRBJ1-5; 8 bases are shared with TRBD1. The CDR3 loop spans 14 amino acids. Germline assignment: CDR1 SNHLY and CDR2 FYNNEI. Germline trimming cut 5 bases from V and 3 bases from J; bases unmatched to any gene: 3. As DNA, the CDR3 is TGTGCCAGCAGTAAGGGACAGGACAATCAGCCCCAGCATTTT. This gives the protein CASSKGQDNQPQHF.

The chain is built from TRBV11-2 and TRBJ2-1, with TRBD1 matching over 8 bases. Germline values: CDR1 SGHAT, CDR2 FQNNGV. This CDR3 is 14 amino acids long. V shed 6 bases, J shed 10 bases, and the junction held 11 bases outside the gene matches. CDR3 protein: CASSFQGASGEQFF. The CDR3 DNA sequence: TGTGCCAGCAGTTTTCAGGGGGCGAGCGGGGAGCAGTTCTTC.

This clonotype was picked up many times. The CDR3 DNA reads TGTGCCAGCAGTTTGAGGCAGGCCGGCACTGAAGCTTTCTTT. Its translation: CASSLRQAGTEAFF. The V and J genes are TRBV28 and TRBJ1-1; D call uncertain. Trimming stripped 3 bases from V and 4 bases from J, with 12 bases between. This CDR3 has 14 residues. The V gene's germline CDR1 is MDHEN and CDR2 SYDVKM.

V is TRBV2 and J is TRBJ1-5, with no clear D. Germline V gives CDR1 SNHLY, CDR2 FYNNEI. This CDR3 region has 12 residues. Trimming pared 7 bases from V and 7 bases from J, leaving 11 bases between. For the CDR3, the DNA is TGTGCCAGCACTAACAGTGGGCAGCCCCAGCATTTT. It yields the protein CASTNSGQPQHF.

The chain is built from TRBV12-3 or TRBV12-4 and TRBJ1-5; no firm D call. The V end was cut by 3 bases, the J end by 0 bases, with 9 bases between. CDR3 length equals 15 residues. This chain's CDR3 is CASSLRTYSNQPQHF. For the CDR3, the DNA is TGTGCCAGCAGTTTGCGCACGTATAGCAATCAGCCCCAGCATTTT.

A note on this clonotype: Since a far larger clone is one base different, this is likely a read error. The chain recombines TRBV2 with TRBJ2-1; D not resolved. The CDR3 has 13 residues. Looked up from germline, CDR1 is SNHLY and CDR2 is FYNNEI. The ends were cut back, 6 bases at V and 12 bases at J, with 18 bases in the middle. The DNA of the CDR3 is TGTGCCAGCAGCTCCTCAGGCCACATAAGGCAGTTCTTC. This encodes CASSSSGHIRQFF.

The table lists this clonotype with many counts. The rearrangement joins TRBV19 to TRBJ1-1; possible D gene TRBD1, 5 bases. The V end lost 2 bases, the J end lost 1 base, and 8 bases lay between the germline ends. This CDR3 is built from 14 residues. Germline V gene lookup returns CDR1 LNHDA and CDR2 SQIVND (reference sequence). The DNA of the CDR3 is TGTGCCAGTAGTATATCCGGACAGAACACTGAAGCTTTCTTT. Amino acid sequence: CASSISGQNTEAFF. The full variable domain, its missing parts supplied by reference TRBV19 and TRBJ1-1, is DGGITQSPKYLFRKEGQNVTLSCEQNLNHDAMYWYRQDPGQGLRLIYYSQIVNDFQKGDIAEGYSVSREKKESFPLTVTSAQKNPTAFYLCASSISGQNTEAFFGQGTRLTVV.

This clonotype was detected ten times or more. This chain links TRBV28 with TRBJ2-2; TRBD1 aligns across 7 bases. Germline assignment: CDR1 MDHEN and CDR2 SYDVKM. The CDR3 has 14 amino acids. V lost 5 bases, J lost 7 bases, and 7 bases stayed unmatched. DNA of the CDR3: TGTGCCAGCAGTCTCACGACAGGGAACGGGGAGCTGTTTTTT. Amino acid sequence: CASSLTTGNGELFF.

The table lists this clonotype with many counts. The chain combines TRBV28 with TRBJ2-3; no reliable D call. Germline V gives CDR1 MDHEN, CDR2 SYDVKM. Between the trimmed V and J ends, which lost 6 bases and 4 bases, there was a span of 8 bases. This CDR3 region has 12 residues. The CDR3 here is CASRTSADTQYF. The CDR3 DNA reads TGTGCCAGCAGGACTTCGGCAGATACGCAGTATTTT.

Remarks on this clonotype: A read error is possible here, since a much larger clone lies one base away. The chain joins TRBV2 to TRBJ2-3; 12 bases are shared with TRBD2. CDR3 length equals 16 residues. Germline lookup yields CDR1 SNHLY and CDR2 FYNNEI. After removal of 6 bases from V and 0 bases from J, the junction contained 4 bases not matched to a gene. CDR3 sequence reads: CASSGGTSGSTDTQYF. The CDR3 nucleotides read TGTGCCAGCAGCGGGGGGACTAGCGGGAGCACAGATACGCAGTATTTT.

This clonotype was seen at least ten times. A read error may account for a junction end that differs from germline. DNA for the CDR3: TGTGCCAACAGCCGTTCAGGGGTATATCGGGTAGGCGAAAAACTGTTTTTT. Protein: CANSRSGVYRVGEKLFF. V and J are TRBV11-3 and TRBJ1-4; D may be TRBD1 (6 bases). CDR1 and CDR2 from the germline V gene are SGHNT and YENEEA. This CDR3 is built from 17 residues.

This clonotype was found many times. This chain connects TRBV2 to TRBJ1-6; D possibly corresponds to TRBD1 (5 bases). V was trimmed by 7 bases and J by 10 bases, leaving 20 bases between them. In germline, CDR1 is SNHLY, CDR2 FYNNEI. This CDR3 comprises 15 residues. CDR3 amino acids: CASIPGGTVLSPLHF. DNA for the CDR3: TGTGCCAGCATCCCGGGGGGGACGGTATTATCACCCCTCCACTTT.

This clonotype was detected ten times or more. V gene TRBV25-1 combines with J gene TRBJ1-2, with D possibly being TRBD1 (5 bases). This CDR3 has 16 amino acids. Trimming took 2 bases from V and 4 from J, leaving 17 bases between them. Germline values: CDR1 MGHDK, CDR2 SYGVNS. The CDR3 loop is CASSEVPGRGRYGYTF. The CDR3, as DNA: TGTGCCAGCAGTGAAGTACCGGGACGTGGGCGCTATGGCTACACCTTC.